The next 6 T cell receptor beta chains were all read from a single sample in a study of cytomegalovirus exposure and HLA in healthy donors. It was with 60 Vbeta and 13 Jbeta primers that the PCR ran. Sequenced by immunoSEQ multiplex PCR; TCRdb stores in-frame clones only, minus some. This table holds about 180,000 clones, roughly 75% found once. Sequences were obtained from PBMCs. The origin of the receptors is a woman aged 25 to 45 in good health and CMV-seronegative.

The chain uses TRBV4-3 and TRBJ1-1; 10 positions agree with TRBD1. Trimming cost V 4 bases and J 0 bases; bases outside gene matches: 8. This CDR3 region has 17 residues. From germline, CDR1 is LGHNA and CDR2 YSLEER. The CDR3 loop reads CASSPGQGTPMNTEAFF. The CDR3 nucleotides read TGCGCCAGCAGCCCGGGACAGGGGACCCCCATGAACACTGAAGCTTTCTTT.

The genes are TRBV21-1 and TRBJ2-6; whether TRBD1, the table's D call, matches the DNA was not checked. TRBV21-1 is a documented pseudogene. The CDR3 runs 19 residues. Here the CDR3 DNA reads TGTGCCAGCAGCTGGTTGTTGGGACAGGGGGCTTCTGGGGCCAACGTCCTGACTTTC. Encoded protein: CASSWLLGQGASGANVLTF.

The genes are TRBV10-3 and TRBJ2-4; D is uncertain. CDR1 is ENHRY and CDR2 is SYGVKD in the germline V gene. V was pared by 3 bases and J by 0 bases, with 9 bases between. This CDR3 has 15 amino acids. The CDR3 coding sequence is TGTGCCATCAGTGAATCGGGTTTAGCCAAAAACATTCAGTACTTC. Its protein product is CAISESGLAKNIQYF.

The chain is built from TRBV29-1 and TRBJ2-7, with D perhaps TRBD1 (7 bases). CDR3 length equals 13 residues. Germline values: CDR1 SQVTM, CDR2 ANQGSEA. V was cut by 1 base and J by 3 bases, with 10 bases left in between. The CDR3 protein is CSVEGRGDYEQYF. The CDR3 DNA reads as TGCAGCGTTGAAGGCAGGGGGGACTACGAGCAGTACTTC.

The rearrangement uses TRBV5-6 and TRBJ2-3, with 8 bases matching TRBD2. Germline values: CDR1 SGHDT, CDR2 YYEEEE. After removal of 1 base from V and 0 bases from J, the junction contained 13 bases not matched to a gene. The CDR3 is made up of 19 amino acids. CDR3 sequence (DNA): TGTGCCAGCAGCTTGTCTCTCGGACGGCGGGGGGATAGCACAGATACGCAGTATTTT. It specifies CASSLSLGRRGDSTDTQYF.

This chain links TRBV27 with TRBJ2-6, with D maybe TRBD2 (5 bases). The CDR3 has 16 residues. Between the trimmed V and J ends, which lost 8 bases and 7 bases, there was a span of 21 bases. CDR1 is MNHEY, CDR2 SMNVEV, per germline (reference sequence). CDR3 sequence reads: CASRGPLSFGANVLTF. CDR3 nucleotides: TGTGCCAGCCGCGGGCCCCTCTCTTTTGGAGCCAACGTCCTGACTTTC.